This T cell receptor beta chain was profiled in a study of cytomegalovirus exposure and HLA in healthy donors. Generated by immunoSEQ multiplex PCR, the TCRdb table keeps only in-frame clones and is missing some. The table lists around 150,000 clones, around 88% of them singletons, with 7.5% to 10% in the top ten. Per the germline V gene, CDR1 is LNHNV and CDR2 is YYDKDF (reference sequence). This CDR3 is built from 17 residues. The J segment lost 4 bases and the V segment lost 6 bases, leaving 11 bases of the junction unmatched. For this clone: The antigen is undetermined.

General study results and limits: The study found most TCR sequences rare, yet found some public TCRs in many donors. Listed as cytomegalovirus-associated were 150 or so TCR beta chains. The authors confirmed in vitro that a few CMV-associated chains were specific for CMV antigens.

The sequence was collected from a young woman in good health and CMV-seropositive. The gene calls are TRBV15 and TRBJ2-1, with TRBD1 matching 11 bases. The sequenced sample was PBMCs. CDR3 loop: CATSRPIGTGGYNEQFF. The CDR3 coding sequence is TGTGCCACCAGTAGACCCATCGGGACAGGGGGATACAATGAGCAGTTCTTC.